The clone carrying this T cell receptor (beta chain) was counted once. In the original processing: Cell counts per sample came from amplifying reference gene primers. TCRdb's copy holds only in-frame clones and misses some; the assay was immunoSEQ multiplex PCR. The DNA gave D and trimming, while V, J and clone size come from that table. The repertoire holds roughly 20,000 clones, approximately 90% seen once, with about 8% in the top ten. The data were obtained in a study of blood T cell repertoires in COVID-19. For the study at large: Both acute and convalescent COVID-19 samples were obtained from the United States, Italy and Spain. PBMCs, B-cell-depleted T cells, or T cells provided the cDNA or gDNA that made up the material.

There are 16 residues in the CDR3. The junction had 10 bases not matched to a gene; V was cut back by 4 bases and J by 3 bases. Germline-derived CDR1 and CDR2 are SGHAT and FQNNGV. The rearrangement uses TRBV11-2 and TRBJ2-7, with 9 positions matching TRBD2. The clonotype comes from a human donor in a cohort sampled during active COVID-19. The donor label of this sample is uncertain. The sample taken for sequencing was peripheral blood. CDR3 nucleotide sequence: TGTGCCAGCAGCTCGAAACGACTAGCGGTGAACTACGAGCAGTACTTC. Its translation: CASSSKRLAVNYEQYF.